The sample holds a few counts of the clone carrying this T cell receptor (beta chain). Its antigen is not known. The length of the CDR3 is 14 residues. V dropped 4 bases and J dropped 0 bases, with 6 bases sitting between them. Germline CDR1 and CDR2: LNHNV and YYDKDF (reference sequence). The data belong to a study of response to subunit inactivated influenza vaccine. TCRdb used MiXCR to reprocess the RT-PCR reads, holding one entry per CDR3 protein. In the table there are more than 400,000 distinct CDR3 sequences, around 9.9% of which are singletons. Study outcomes and limitations: The authors put forward the suggestion that each seasonal influenza vaccination may bring in only a limited number of new T cells.

Sample: PBMCs from blood, taken more than 35 days after vaccination. The J gene is TRBJ2-2, the V gene TRBV15; D is unresolved. This clonotype was sampled from a man aged 50 or older who received an inactivated influenza vaccine. The CDR3 sequence: CATSIGANTGELFF. CDR3 sequence (DNA): TGTGCCACCAGCATTGGCGCGAACACCGGGGAGCTGTTTTTT.